This paragraph covers one T cell receptor (beta chain) sequence. As yet, its antigen is unknown. The germline CDR1 and CDR2 sequences are LNHNV and YYDKDF (reference sequence). The CDR3 consists of 12 residues. Trimming took off 0 bases at V and 9 bases at J, with 6 bases between the two ends. The data derive from a study of blood T cell dynamics during melanoma immunotherapy. Time point defined: pre-treatment baseline. Samples come from before therapy and from week 3 after the first blockade cycle. Patients had no prior systemic cancer treatment, immunosuppressants or other active cancers. Libraries were prepared by immunoSEQ multiplex PCR; TCRdb keeps only in-frame clonotypes and omits some of them. The table lists some 11,000 clones, 80% to 90% of them singletons, with about 15% in the top ten. Study findings and constraints: The study could not tell melanoma-specific clones from general immune activation.

The rearrangement links TRBV15 to TRBJ2-1; no firm D call. The TCR originated in a human donor with melanoma. The sequenced sample was blood, obtained from a patient treated with checkpoint blockade. For the CDR3, the DNA is TGTGCCACCAGCAGAGATATTATTGAGCAGTTCTTC. Protein product: CATSRDIIEQFF.